A selection of T cell receptor beta chains follows, all from one sample in a study of T cell repertoires in ileal Crohn's disease. Profiling relied on immunoSEQ multiplex PCR, and the TCRdb table lists in-frame clones only, not all of them. Of some 16,000 clones in the sample, roughly 90% were seen once. Input material: ileal tissue. The receptor set was obtained from an adult with Crohn's disease. Each CDR3 is given with its conserved first and last residue. A D gene is named only where the DNA matches it firmly. Size tells how often a clone was seen (once, few, many) or the class of an expanded clone, and some rows leave it out.

>TRBJ1-4|TRBV5-5|-|-
CASSLEQELFF
TGTGCCAGCAGCTTGGAGCAAGAACTGTTTTTT
>TRBJ2-2|TRBV5-1|-|-
CASSSSAAGTNTGELFF
TGCGCCAGCAGCTCTTCCGCCGCGGGGACGAATACCGGGGAGCTGTTTTTT
>TRBJ2-7|TRBV11-3|-|-
CASSRNSYRAVYEQYF
TGTGCCAGCAGCCGAAATTCGTACAGGGCGGTCTACGAGCAGTACTTC
>TRBJ1-2|TRBV5-1|few|-
CASSLSIQAVANYGYTF
TGCGCCAGCAGCTTGAGTATACAGGCAGTAGCTAACTATGGCTACACCTTC
>TRBJ2-1|TRBV9|-|-
CASSVAFDEQFF
TGTGCCAGCAGCGTAGCTTTCGATGAGCAGTTCTTC
>TRBJ2-3|TRBV5-6|-|-
CASSSGVTDTQYF
TGTGCCAGCAGCTCAGGGGTGACAGATACGCAGTATTTT
>TRBJ1-2|TRBV6-1|-|TRBD1
CASSVGDRGNYGYTF
TGTGCCAGCAGTGTGGGGGACAGGGGGAACTATGGCTACACCTTC
>TRBJ2-7|TRBV6-6|once|-
CASSQGVYEQYF
TGTGCCAGCAGTCAGGGAGTCTACGAGCAGTACTTC
>TRBJ2-5|TRBV11-2|-|TRBD2
CASSLTSGAQETQYF
TGTGCCAGCAGCTTAACTAGCGGGGCCCAAGAGACCCAGTACTTC
>TRBJ1-6|TRBV6-1|-|-
CASSASYGTYNSPLHF
TGTGCCAGCAGTGCGTCCTACGGTACCTATAATTCACCCCTCCACTTT